These 9 T cell receptor beta chains came from one sample sequenced in a study of OX40 agonist ivuxolimab in advanced cancers. Assay used: immunoSEQ multiplex PCR; TCRdb lists only in-frame clones, some missing. The top ten clones hold 14% of a sample with 65,000 to 85,000 clones, about 92% of them seen once. The sample in question was CD4+ or CD8+ T cells sorted from blood, obtained in a trial of the OX40 agonist ivuxolimab. The receptors derive from an adult with an advanced solid tumor such as melanoma, head and neck, liver or kidney cancer.

J is TRBJ2-7 and V is TRBV5-1, with D unclear. Germline V lookup: CDR1 SGHRS, CDR2 YFSETQ. This CDR3 is built from 13 residues. Trimming took off 4 bases at V and 0 bases at J, with 8 bases between the two ends. CDR3: CASSDEPSYEQYF. The CDR3 bases are TGCGCCAGCAGCGACGAGCCCTCCTACGAGCAGTACTTC.

This clone was picked up one time. V is TRBV2 and J is TRBJ2-1, with D perhaps given as TRBD1 or TRBD2 (5 bases each). The germline V gene has CDR1 SNHLY and CDR2 FYNNEI. This CDR3 contains 12 residues. V lost 3 bases, J lost 8 bases, and 8 bases lay in between. In DNA, the CDR3 is TGTGCCAGCAGTGATGGGGGAGATGAGCAGTTCTTC. This gives the protein CASSDGGDEQFF.

V gene TRBV7-9 combines with J gene TRBJ2-7, with 9 nucleotides matching TRBD1. The CDR3 runs to 15 residues. Germline trimming cut 5 bases from V and 3 bases from J; bases unmatched to any gene: 8. Germline values: CDR1 SEHNR, CDR2 FQNEAQ (reference sequence). As DNA, the CDR3 is TGTGCCAGCAGCCCTCCCGGGACAGGGAACTACGAGCAGTACTTC. It encodes CASSPPGTGNYEQYF. Filled out from reference TRBV7-9 and TRBJ2-7, the complete variable domain reads DTGVSQNPRHKITKRGQNVTFRCDPISEHNRLYWYRQTLGQGPEFLTYFQNEAQLEKSRLLSDRFSAERPKGSFSTLEIQRTEQGDSAMYLCASSPPGTGNYEQYFGPGTRLTVT.

This chain joins TRBV28 and TRBJ2-3; no definite D call. This CDR3 contains 14 residues. Germline loops: CDR1 MDHEN, CDR2 SYDVKM. Trimming shortened V by 3 bases and J by 5 bases, and 12 bases separated the two germline ends. CDR3 sequence: CASSFPESRDTQYF. CDR3 DNA: TGTGCCAGCAGTTTTCCGGAGTCGAGAGATACGCAGTATTTT. The whole variable domain, remainder taken from reference TRBV28 and TRBJ2-3, is DVKVTQSSRYLVKRTGEKVFLECVQDMDHENMFWYRQDPGLGLRLIYFSYDVKMKEKGDIPEGYSVSREKKERFSLILESASTNQTSMYLCASSFPESRDTQYFGPGTRLTVL.

The rearrangement uses TRBV4-3 and TRBJ1-4, with 8 bases matching TRBD1. Germline-derived CDR1 and CDR2 are LGHNA and YSLEER. The CDR3 loop spans 18 amino acids. J lost 6 bases, V lost 1 base, and 13 bases had no gene match. This CDR3 is CASSQGPGGGEVDEKLFF. The CDR3 DNA follows: TGCGCCAGCAGCCAAGGTCCAGGGGGCGGGGAGGTTGATGAAAAACTGTTTTTT.

The V call is TRBV7-9, the J call TRBJ1-4; D is unresolved. Germline lookup yields CDR1 SEHNR and CDR2 FQNEAQ (reference sequence). The CDR3 covers 12 residues. V lost 5 bases and J 7 bases, leaving 8 bases between the germline ends. The CDR3, as DNA: TGTGCCAGCAGCCCGTCAAGTGAAAAACTGTTTTTT. This codes for CASSPSSEKLFF.

This clone was detected once. This sequence joins TRBV7-3 and TRBJ2-1; TRBD2 matches at 9 bases. Germline lookup yields CDR1 SGHTA and CDR2 FQGTGA. There are 15 residues in the CDR3. The V and J ends lost 1 base and 5 bases, in that order; junction bases with no gene match: 3. The CDR3 is CASSLIASGNNEQFF. The CDR3 DNA is TGTGCCAGCAGCTTAATCGCTAGCGGGAACAATGAGCAGTTCTTC.

The J gene is TRBJ1-5, the V gene TRBV27, with D uncertain. V lost 6 bases and J 1 base, leaving 10 bases between the germline ends. This CDR3 is 14 amino acids long. The germline gives CDR1 MNHEY, CDR2 SMNVEV (reference sequence). Here the CDR3 reads CASSPWGSNQPQHF. The DNA of the CDR3 is TGTGCCAGCAGCCCCTGGGGAAGCAATCAGCCCCAGCATTTT.

The rearrangement links TRBV28 to TRBJ2-2, with D hard to call. In germline, CDR1 is MDHEN, CDR2 SYDVKM. The CDR3 covers 14 residues. Trimming pared 1 base from V and 2 bases from J, leaving 5 bases between. The CDR3 reads CASSLFGNTGELFF. The CDR3 DNA reads TGTGCCAGCAGTTTATTCGGAAACACCGGGGAGCTGTTTTTT.